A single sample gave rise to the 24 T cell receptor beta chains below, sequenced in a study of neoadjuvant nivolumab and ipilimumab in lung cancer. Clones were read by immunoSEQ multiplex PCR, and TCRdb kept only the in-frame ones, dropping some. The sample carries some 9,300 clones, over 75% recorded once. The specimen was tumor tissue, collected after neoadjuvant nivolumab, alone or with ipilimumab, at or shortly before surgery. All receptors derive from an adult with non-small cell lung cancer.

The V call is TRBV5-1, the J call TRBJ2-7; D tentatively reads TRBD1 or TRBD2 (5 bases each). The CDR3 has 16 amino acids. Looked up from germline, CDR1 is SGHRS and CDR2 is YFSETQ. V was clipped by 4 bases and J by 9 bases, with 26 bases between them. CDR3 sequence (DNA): TGCGCCAGCAGCCTTGGGTGGGACGCACGCCGAGGGGCGCAGTACTTC. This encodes CASSLGWDARRGAQYF.

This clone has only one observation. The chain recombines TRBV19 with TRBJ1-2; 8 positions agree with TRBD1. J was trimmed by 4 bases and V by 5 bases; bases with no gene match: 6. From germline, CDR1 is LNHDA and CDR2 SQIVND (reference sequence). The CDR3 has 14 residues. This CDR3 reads CASSPRDRFYGYTF. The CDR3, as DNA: TGTGCCAGTAGTCCCAGGGACAGGTTCTATGGCTACACCTTC. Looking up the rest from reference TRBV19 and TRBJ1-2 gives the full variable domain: DGGITQSPKYLFRKEGQNVTLSCEQNLNHDAMYWYRQDPGQGLRLIYYSQIVNDFQKGDIAEGYSVSREKKESFPLTVTSAQKNPTAFYLCASSPRDRFYGYTFGSGTRLTVV.

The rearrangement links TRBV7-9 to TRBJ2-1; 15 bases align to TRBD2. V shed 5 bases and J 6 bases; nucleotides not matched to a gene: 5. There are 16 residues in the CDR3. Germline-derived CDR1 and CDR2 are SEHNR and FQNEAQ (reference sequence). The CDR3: CASSPKGLAGGNEQFF. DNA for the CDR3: TGTGCCAGCAGCCCGAAGGGACTAGCGGGAGGCAATGAGCAGTTCTTC.

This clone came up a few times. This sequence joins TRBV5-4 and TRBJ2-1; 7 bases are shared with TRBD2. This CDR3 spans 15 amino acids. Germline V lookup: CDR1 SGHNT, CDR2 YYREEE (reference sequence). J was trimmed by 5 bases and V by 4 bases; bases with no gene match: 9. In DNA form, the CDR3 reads TGTGCCAGCAGCACTCGGACTAGAGGTGACAATGAGCAGTTCTTC. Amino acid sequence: CASSTRTRGDNEQFF.

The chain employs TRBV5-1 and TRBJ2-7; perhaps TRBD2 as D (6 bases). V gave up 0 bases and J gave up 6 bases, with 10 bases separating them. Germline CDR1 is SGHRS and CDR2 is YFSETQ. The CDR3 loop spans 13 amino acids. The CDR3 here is CASSLGGVSEQYF. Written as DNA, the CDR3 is TGCGCCAGCAGCTTGGGGGGGGTGAGCGAGCAGTACTTC.

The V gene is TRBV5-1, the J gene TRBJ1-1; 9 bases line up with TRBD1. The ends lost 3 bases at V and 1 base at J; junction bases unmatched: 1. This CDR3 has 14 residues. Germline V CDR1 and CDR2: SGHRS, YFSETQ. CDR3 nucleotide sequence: TGCGCCAGCAGCTCGGGACAGGGGAACACTGAAGCTTTCTTT. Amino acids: CASSSGQGNTEAFF.

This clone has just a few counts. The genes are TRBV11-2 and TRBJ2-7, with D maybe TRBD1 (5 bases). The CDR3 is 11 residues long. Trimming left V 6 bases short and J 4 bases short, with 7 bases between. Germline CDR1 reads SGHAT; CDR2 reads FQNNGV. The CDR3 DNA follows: TGTGCCAGCAGTAGGGGATACGAGCAGTACTTC. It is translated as CASSRGYEQYF.

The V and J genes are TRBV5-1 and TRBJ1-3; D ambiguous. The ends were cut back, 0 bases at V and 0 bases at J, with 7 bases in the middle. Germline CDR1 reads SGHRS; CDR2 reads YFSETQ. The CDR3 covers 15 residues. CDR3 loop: CASSLGRSSGNTIYF. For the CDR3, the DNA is TGCGCCAGCAGCTTGGGACGGAGCTCTGGAAACACCATATATTTT.

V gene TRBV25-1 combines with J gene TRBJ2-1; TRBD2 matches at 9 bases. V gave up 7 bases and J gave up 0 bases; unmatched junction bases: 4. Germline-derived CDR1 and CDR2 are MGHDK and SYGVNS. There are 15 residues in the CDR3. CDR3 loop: CASTSSGGSYNEQFF. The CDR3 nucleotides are TGTGCCAGCACAAGTAGCGGGGGCTCCTACAATGAGCAGTTCTTC.

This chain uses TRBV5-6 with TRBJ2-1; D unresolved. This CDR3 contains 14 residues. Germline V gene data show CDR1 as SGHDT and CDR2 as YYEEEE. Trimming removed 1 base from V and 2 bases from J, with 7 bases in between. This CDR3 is CASSLWSTYNEQFF. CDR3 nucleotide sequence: TGTGCCAGCAGCTTGTGGAGTACCTACAATGAGCAGTTCTTC. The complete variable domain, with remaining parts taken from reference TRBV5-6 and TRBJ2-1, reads DAGVTQSPTHLIKTRGQQVTLRCSPKSGHDTVSWYQQALGQGPQFIFQYYEEEERQRGNFPDRFSGHQFPNYSSELNVNALLLGDSALYLCASSLWSTYNEQFFGPGTRLTVL.

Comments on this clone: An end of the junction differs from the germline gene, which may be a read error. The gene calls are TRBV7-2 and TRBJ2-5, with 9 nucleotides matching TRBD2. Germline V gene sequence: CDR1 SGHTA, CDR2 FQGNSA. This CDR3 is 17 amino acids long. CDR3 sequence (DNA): TGTGCCAGCAGCCTAGCACTAGCGGGCGCCCTCCAAGAGACCCAGTACTTC. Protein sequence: CASSLALAGALQETQYF.

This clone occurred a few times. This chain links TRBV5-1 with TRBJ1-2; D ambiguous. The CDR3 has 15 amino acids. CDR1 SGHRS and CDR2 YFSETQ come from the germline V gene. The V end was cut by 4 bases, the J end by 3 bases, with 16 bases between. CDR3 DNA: TGCGCCAGCAGCCCCGGGGAGGGAGGTTACTATGGCTACACCTTC. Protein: CASSPGEGGYYGYTF.

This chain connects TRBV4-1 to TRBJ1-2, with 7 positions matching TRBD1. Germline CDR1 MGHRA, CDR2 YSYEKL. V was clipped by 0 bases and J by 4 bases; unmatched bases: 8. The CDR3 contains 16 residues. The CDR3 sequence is CASSQDHSRTGYGYTF. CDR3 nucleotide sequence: TGCGCCAGCAGCCAAGATCATAGTCGGACAGGCTATGGCTACACCTTC.

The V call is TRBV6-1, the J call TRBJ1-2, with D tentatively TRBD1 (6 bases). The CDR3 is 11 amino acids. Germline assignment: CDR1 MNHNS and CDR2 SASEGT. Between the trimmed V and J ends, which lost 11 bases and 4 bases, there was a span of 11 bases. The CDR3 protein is CAGGGSYGYTF. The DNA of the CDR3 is TGTGCCGGAGGGGGTTCCTATGGCTACACCTTC.

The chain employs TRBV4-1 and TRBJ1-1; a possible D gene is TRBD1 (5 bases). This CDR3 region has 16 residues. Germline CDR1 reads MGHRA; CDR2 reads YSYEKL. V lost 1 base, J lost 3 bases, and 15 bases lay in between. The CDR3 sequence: CASSQGGAGSHTEAFF. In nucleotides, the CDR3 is TGCGCCAGCAGCCAAGGAGGGGCCGGTAGTCACACTGAAGCTTTCTTT.

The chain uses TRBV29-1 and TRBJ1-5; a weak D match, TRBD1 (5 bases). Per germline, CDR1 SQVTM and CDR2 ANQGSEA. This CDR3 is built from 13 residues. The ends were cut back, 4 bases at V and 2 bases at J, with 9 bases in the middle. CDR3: CSVGGGGNQPQHF. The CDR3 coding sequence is TGCAGCGTTGGCGGGGGGGGCAATCAGCCCCAGCATTTT.

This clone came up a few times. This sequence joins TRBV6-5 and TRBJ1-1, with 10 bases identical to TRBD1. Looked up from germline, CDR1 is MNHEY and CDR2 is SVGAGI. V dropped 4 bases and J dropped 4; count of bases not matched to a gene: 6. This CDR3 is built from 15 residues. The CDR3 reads CASSLGQGFRTEAFF. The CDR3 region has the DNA TGTGCCAGCAGTTTGGGACAGGGGTTTCGCACTGAAGCTTTCTTT.

DNA for the CDR3: TGCGCCAGCAGCAGGGGACTAGCGGGAGGAAGCACAGATACGCAGTATTTT. Protein: CASSRGLAGGSTDTQYF. The V gene is TRBV5-1, the J gene TRBJ2-3, with 15 bases that match TRBD2. This CDR3 has 17 residues. CDR1 and CDR2 (germline): SGHRS, YFSETQ. V gave up 4 bases and J gave up 0 bases; unmatched junction bases: 3.

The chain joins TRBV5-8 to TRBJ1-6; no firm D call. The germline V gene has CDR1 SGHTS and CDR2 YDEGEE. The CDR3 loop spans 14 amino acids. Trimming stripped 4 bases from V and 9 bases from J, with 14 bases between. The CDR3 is CASSKDSAFSPLHF. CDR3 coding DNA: TGTGCCAGCAGCAAAGACTCAGCGTTTTCACCCCTCCACTTT.

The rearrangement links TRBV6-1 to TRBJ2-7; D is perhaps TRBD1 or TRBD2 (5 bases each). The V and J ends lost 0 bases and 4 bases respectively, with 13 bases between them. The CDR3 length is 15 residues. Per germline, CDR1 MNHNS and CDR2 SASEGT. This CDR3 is CASSEAEGEWYEQYF. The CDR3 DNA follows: TGTGCCAGCAGTGAAGCGGAAGGGGAGTGGTACGAGCAGTACTTC.

For the CDR3, the DNA is TGTGCCAGTAGTAGGGGCACTGAAGCTTTCTTT. This sequence encodes CASSRGTEAFF. This chain links TRBV19 with TRBJ1-1, with D uncertain. CDR1 LNHDA and CDR2 SQIVND come from the germline V gene (reference sequence). Trimming removed 4 bases from V and 4 bases from J, with 4 bases in between. The CDR3 consists of 11 residues.

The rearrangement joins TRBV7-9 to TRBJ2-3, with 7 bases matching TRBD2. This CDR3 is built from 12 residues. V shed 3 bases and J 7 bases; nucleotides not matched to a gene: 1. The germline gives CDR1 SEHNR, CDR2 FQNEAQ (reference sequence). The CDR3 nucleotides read TGTGCCAGCAGCTTCGGGACTAATACGCAGTATTTT. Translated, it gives CASSFGTNTQYF.

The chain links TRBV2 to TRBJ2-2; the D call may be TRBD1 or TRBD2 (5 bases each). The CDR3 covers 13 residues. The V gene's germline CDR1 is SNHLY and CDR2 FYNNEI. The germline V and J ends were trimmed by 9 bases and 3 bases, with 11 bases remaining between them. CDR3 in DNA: TGTGCCAGTAGGGGACGGGACACCGGGGAGCTGTTTTTT. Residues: CASRGRDTGELFF.

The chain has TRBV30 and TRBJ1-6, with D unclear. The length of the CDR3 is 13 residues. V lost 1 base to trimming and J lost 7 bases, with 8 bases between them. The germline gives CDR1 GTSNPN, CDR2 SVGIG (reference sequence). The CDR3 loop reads CAWSARGNSPLHF. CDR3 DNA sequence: TGTGCCTGGAGTGCACGTGGGAATTCACCCCTCCACTTT. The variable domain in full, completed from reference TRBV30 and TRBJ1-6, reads SQTIHQWPATLVQPVGSPLSLECTVEGTSNPNLYWYRQAAGRGLQLLFYSVGIGQISSEVPQNLSASRPQDRQFILSSKKLLLSDSGFYLCAWSARGNSPLHFGNGTRLTVT.